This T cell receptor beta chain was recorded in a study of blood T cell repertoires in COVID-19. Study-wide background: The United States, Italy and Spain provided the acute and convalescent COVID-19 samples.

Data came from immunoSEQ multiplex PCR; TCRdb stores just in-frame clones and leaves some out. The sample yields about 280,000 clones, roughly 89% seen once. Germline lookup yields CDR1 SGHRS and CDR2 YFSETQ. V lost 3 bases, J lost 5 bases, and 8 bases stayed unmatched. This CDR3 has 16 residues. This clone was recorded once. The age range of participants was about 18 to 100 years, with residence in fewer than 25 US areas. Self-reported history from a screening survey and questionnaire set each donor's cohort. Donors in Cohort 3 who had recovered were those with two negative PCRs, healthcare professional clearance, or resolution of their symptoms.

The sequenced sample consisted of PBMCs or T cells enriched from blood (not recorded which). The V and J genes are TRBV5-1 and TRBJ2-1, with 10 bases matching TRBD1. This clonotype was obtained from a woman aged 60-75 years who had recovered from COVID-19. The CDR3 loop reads CASSSDRGQQNNEQFF. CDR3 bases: TGCGCCAGCAGCTCTGACAGGGGGCAACAAAACAATGAGCAGTTCTTC.